This TCR beta chain was captured in a study of PD-1 blockade in classical Hodgkin lymphoma. General study results and limits: Exclusion was the outcome for patients who began nivolumab under 1 year after ASCT.

TCRdb's table, derived via immunoSEQ multiplex PCR, lists solely in-frame clones and lacks some. The profile shows almost 100,000 clones, roughly 89% of them singletons. The CDR3 has 13 residues. V lost 6 bases, J lost 6 bases, and 13 bases lay in between. Germline CDR1 and CDR2: MNHEY and SVGAGI. Brentuximab vedotin exposure varied among the patients, all of whom had relapsed after autologous stem cell transplantation. As for this clone: Antigen unknown.

Specimen: peripheral blood mononuclear cells (PBMCs), collected at baseline. The TCR sequence derives from a human donor with classical Hodgkin lymphoma. The rearrangement uses TRBV6-5 and TRBJ2-3; D might be TRBD2 (6 bases). The CDR3 DNA is TGTGCCAGCAGGCCTCGAGGAGGGGATACGCAGTATTTT. Translated, it gives CASRPRGGDTQYF.